The text below deals with one T cell receptor beta chain. The data are from a study of blood T cell repertoires in COVID-19. Study-level information: There were acute and convalescent COVID-19 samples, and they came from the United States, Italy and Spain. T cells, B-cell-depleted T cells, or PBMCs supplied cDNA or gDNA.

This CDR3 is 13 amino acids long. The trim removed 5 bases at V and 11 bases at J, leaving 11 bases unmatched. Authors' data handling: Amplification of reference gene primers provided the estimated nucleated cell counts. TCRdb's table, derived via immunoSEQ multiplex PCR, lists solely in-frame clones and lacks some. The DNA was the basis for D and trimming; V, J and clone size are from that table. The sample has around 53,000 clones, 80% to 90% seen once. The chain joins TRBV12-3 or TRBV12-4 to TRBJ1-1; 7 bases match TRBD1. Sequenced material: peripheral blood. The TCR comes from a man aged 50 to 60 with acute or convalescent COVID-19. The CDR3 DNA follows: TGTGCCAGCAGTCCTACAGGGGCCGCGCGGGCTTTCTTT. This translates into CASSPTGAARAFF.